This entry lists 21 T cell receptor beta chains sequenced from one sample in a study of T cells of healthy individuals. MiXCR was run by TCRdb on the 5' RACE reads, yielding one entry per CDR3 protein. The sample lists tens of thousands of distinct CDR3 sequences, roughly 15% occurring once. These receptors all stem from a human donor in good health.

This clonotype was seen many times. The rearrangement uses TRBV12-3 or TRBV12-4 and TRBJ1-4; possible D gene TRBD1, 6 bases. The CDR3 covers 14 residues. Trimming shortened V by 5 bases and J by 4 bases, and 11 bases separated the two germline ends. The CDR3 sequence: CASSHRAYNEKLFF. Written as DNA, the CDR3 is TGTGCCAGCAGTCACAGGGCCTATAATGAAAAACTGTTTTTT.

This clonotype was observed many times. J is TRBJ2-7 and V is TRBV4-3, with D unclear. Trimming shortened V by 0 bases and J by 3 bases, and 6 bases separated the two germline ends. The germline CDR1 and CDR2 sequences are LGHNA and YSLEER. The CDR3 is 13 amino acids. The CDR3 here is CASSQERYYEQYF. CDR3 coding DNA: TGCGCCAGCAGCCAAGAAAGGTACTACGAGCAGTACTTC.

J is TRBJ2-1 and V is TRBV4-1, with 10 bases aligning to TRBD2. The trim removed 4 bases at V and 4 bases at J, leaving 4 bases unmatched. This CDR3 comprises 15 residues. Germline V gives CDR1 MGHRA, CDR2 YSYEKL. As DNA, the CDR3 is TGCGCCAGCAGCCCGCGACTAGCGGGTTACAATGAGCAGTTCTTC. Protein: CASSPRLAGYNEQFF.

This clonotype showed up many times. CDR3: CASSSGTVWGKPQHF. The CDR3, as DNA: TGTGCCAGCAGCTCCGGGACAGTATGGGGGAAGCCCCAGCATTTT. This chain joins TRBV7-9 and TRBJ1-5; TRBD1 aligns across 7 bases. The CDR3 has 15 amino acids. Per germline, CDR1 SEHNR and CDR2 FQNEAQ (reference sequence). V lost 4 bases, J lost 8 bases, and 11 bases stayed unmatched.

This clonotype was picked up a small number of times. The CDR3 DNA sequence: TGTGCCAGCAGCGGTATGGGGGGGGCCGGCTATGGCTACACCTTC. The encoded protein is CASSGMGGAGYGYTF. The rearrangement uses TRBV25-1 and TRBJ1-2; tentative D call: TRBD1 (6 bases). V was shortened by 6 bases and J by 4 bases, with 18 bases between the two germline ends. Per the germline V gene, CDR1 is MGHDK and CDR2 is SYGVNS. The CDR3 has 15 amino acids.

This clonotype has at least ten counts. This sequence joins TRBV10-3 and TRBJ2-5, with D maybe TRBD1 (5 bases). V dropped 6 bases and J dropped 5 bases, with 10 bases sitting between them. The CDR3 is made up of 12 amino acids. Per germline, CDR1 ENHRY and CDR2 SYGVKD. The CDR3 reads CAISQGRETQYF. The CDR3 DNA follows: TGTGCCATCAGCCAGGGTCGGGAGACCCAGTACTTC.

This clonotype was counted between two and nine times. The CDR3 spells CSVGVGTGNYGYTF. The CDR3 nucleotides are TGCAGCGTTGGGGTCGGGACGGGTAACTATGGCTACACCTTC. The genes are TRBV29-1 and TRBJ1-2, with D possibly matching TRBD1 (5 bases). Trimming stripped 4 bases from V and 1 base from J, with 13 bases between. This CDR3 region has 14 residues. Germline-derived CDR1 and CDR2 are SQVTM and ANQGSEA.

Notes on this clonotype: At one end the junction does not follow the germline gene, possibly because of a read error. This chain connects TRBV5-1 to TRBJ2-3; D is uncertain. The germline V gene has CDR1 SGHRS and CDR2 YFSETQ. This CDR3 contains 14 residues. The CDR3 here is CASSLDLGTDTQYF. The CDR3 nucleotides read TGCGCCAGCAGTTTGGACCTAGGCACAGATACGCAGTATTTT.

This clonotype was observed many times. The chain has TRBV4-3 and TRBJ1-4, with 8 bases matching TRBD1. Germline CDR1 reads LGHNA; CDR2 reads YSLEER. V was clipped by 4 bases and J by 8 bases; unmatched bases: 3. The CDR3 loop spans 13 amino acids. CDR3 residues: CASSLRQGEKLFF. The CDR3, as DNA: TGCGCCAGCAGCCTCCGACAGGGGGAAAAACTGTTTTTT.

This clonotype occurred a few times. The V gene is TRBV9, the J gene TRBJ1-4; 9 bases align to TRBD1. Per the germline V gene, CDR1 is SGDLS and CDR2 is YYNGEE. Germline trimming cut 4 bases from V and 6 bases from J; bases unmatched to any gene: 7. The CDR3 contains 15 residues. The CDR3 spells CASSITGGADEKLFF. CDR3 in DNA: TGTGCCAGCAGCATCACAGGGGGCGCTGATGAAAAACTGTTTTTT.

The V call is TRBV2, the J call TRBJ2-3; 8 bases map to TRBD2. CDR1 is SNHLY, CDR2 FYNNEI, per germline. V was clipped by 5 bases and J by 4 bases; unmatched bases: 5. There are 14 residues in the CDR3. The CDR3 loop reads CASSLGRGADTQYF. The CDR3 coding sequence is TGTGCCAGCAGTCTCGGGAGGGGGGCAGATACGCAGTATTTT.

This clonotype came up many times. V and J are TRBV30 and TRBJ1-2, with a weak D call TRBD1 (5 bases). Looked up from germline, CDR1 is GTSNPN and CDR2 is SVGIG (reference sequence). The CDR3 runs 12 residues. Trimming cost V 1 base and J 5 bases, with 8 bases left between them. DNA for the CDR3: TGTGCCTGGAGTGGGGGACCGTATGGCTACACCTTC. This gives the protein CAWSGGPYGYTF.

This clonotype is a singleton in its sample. This sequence may be a read error, since a much larger clone differs from it by one base. V and J are TRBV5-4 and TRBJ2-3; D remains ambiguous. This CDR3 has 15 amino acids. CDR1 SGHNT and CDR2 YYREEE come from the germline V gene (reference sequence). CDR3 DNA: TGTGCCGGCAGCCCGGTCGTCTCCCGTGCAGATACGCAGTATTTT. Amino acids: CAGSPVVSRADTQYF.

This clonotype was counted ten times or more. The rearrangement joins TRBV4-3 to TRBJ2-1, with TRBD1 matching over 9 bases. CDR1 and CDR2 (germline): LGHNA, YSLEER. Trimming at V came to 3 bases and at J to 10 bases, leaving 7 bases not matched to a gene. CDR3 size: 14 residues. The CDR3 sequence: CASSQGQGDWEQFF. The CDR3 coding sequence is TGCGCCAGCAGCCAGGGACAGGGTGACTGGGAGCAGTTCTTC.

The chain has TRBV5-4 and TRBJ1-5; 7 bases map to TRBD1. The V gene's germline CDR1 is SGHNT and CDR2 YYREEE (reference sequence). Unmatched junction bases numbered 6, after V lost 4 bases and J lost 2 bases. The CDR3 consists of 15 residues. In DNA, the CDR3 is TGTGCCAGCAGCGGGAGGGGGCAGGGCAATCAGCCCCAGCATTTT. Translated: CASSGRGQGNQPQHF.

This clonotype was found many times. V usage is TRBV5-4 and J usage is TRBJ1-1, with unresolved D. The V gene lost 2 bases and the J gene lost 4 bases, with 6 bases spanning the gap. Germline V gene lookup returns CDR1 SGHNT and CDR2 YYREEE (reference sequence). The CDR3 has 12 amino acids. The CDR3 DNA reads TGTGCCAGCAGCTTTAGTGGCACTGAAGCTTTCTTT. As protein: CASSFSGTEAFF.

The count of this clonotype is one. This chain connects TRBV6-2 or TRBV6-3 to TRBJ2-3; maybe TRBD1 (6 bases). The CDR3 length is 14 residues. V lost 6 bases and J 3 bases, leaving 13 bases between the germline ends. CDR1 and CDR2 (germline): MNHEY, SVGEGT. CDR3 bases: TGTGCCAGCAGGCCACAGGGAACTACAGATACGCAGTATTTT. It translates to CASRPQGTTDTQYF.

This clonotype has a handful of counts. The CDR3 region is CASSDLGDGYTF. The DNA for the CDR3 is TGCGCCAGCAGTGATTTGGGGGATGGCTACACCTTC. This chain connects TRBV10-2 to TRBJ1-2; TRBD1 is a possible D gene (5 bases). The CDR3 loop spans 12 amino acids. Germline loops: CDR1 WSHSY, CDR2 SAAADI. V gave up 3 bases and J gave up 6 bases, with 8 bases separating them.

This clonotype was seen more than once but under ten times. V gene TRBV7-9 combines with J gene TRBJ1-1, with D maybe TRBD1 (5 bases). Per the germline V gene, CDR1 is SEHNR and CDR2 is FQNEAQ (reference sequence). The CDR3 sequence is 14 residues long. Trimming took off 0 bases at V and 7 bases at J, with 12 bases between the two ends. The CDR3 loop is CASSLADRDGEAFF. The CDR3 DNA reads TGTGCCAGCAGCTTAGCGGACCGGGACGGTGAAGCTTTCTTT.

This clonotype has a count of ten or more. The chain has TRBV30 and TRBJ2-3, with unresolved D. V lost 0 bases, J lost 6 bases, and 7 bases lay in between. Germline V gene sequence: CDR1 GTSNPN, CDR2 SVGIG (reference sequence). CDR3 length: 12 amino acids. As DNA, the CDR3 is TGTGCCTGGAGTGTCCGTGCGGATACGCAGTATTTT. Its protein is CAWSVRADTQYF.

The chain has TRBV20-1 and TRBJ1-5, with no clear D. The germline CDR1 and CDR2 sequences are DFQATT and SNEGSKA (reference sequence). The V end was cut by 4 bases, the J end by 3 bases, with 7 bases between. The CDR3 has 12 amino acids. The CDR3 DNA sequence: TGCAGTGCTAAGGGTTCCAATCAGCCCCAGCATTTT. This gives the protein CSAKGSNQPQHF.